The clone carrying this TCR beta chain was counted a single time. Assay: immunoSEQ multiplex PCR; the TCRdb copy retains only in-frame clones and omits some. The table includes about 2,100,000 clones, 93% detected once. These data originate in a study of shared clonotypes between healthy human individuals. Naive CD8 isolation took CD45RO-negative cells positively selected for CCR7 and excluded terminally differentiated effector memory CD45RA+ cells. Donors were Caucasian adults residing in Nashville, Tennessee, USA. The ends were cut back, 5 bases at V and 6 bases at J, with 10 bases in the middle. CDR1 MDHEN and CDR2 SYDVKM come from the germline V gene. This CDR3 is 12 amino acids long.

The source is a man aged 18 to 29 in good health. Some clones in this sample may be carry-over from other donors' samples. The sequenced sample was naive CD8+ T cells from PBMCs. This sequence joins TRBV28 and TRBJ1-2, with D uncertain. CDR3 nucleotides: TGTGCCAGCAGTCCTCGGGCGCATGGCTACACCTTC. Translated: CASSPRAHGYTF.